These 17 T cell receptor beta chains came from one sample sequenced in a study of monozygotic twins with inflammatory bowel disease. Using the 5' RACE reads, TCRdb records one entry per CDR3 protein without DNA. The table lists about 450,000 distinct CDR3 sequences. Material for sequencing was blood. These receptors originate from a human donor with ulcerative colitis or Crohn's disease, or a healthy co-twin of an affected twin (not recorded which).

The chain uses TRBV20-1 and TRBJ2-5; absent DNA, TCRdb's TRBD2 call cannot be checked. This CDR3 spans 14 amino acids. CDR1 and CDR2 (germline): DFQATT, SNEGSKA (reference sequence). This chain's CDR3 is CSAAGLAFQETQYF.

V is TRBV12-3 or TRBV12-4 and J is TRBJ1-1; TCRdb's assignment of TRBD1 cannot be checked, as there is no DNA. The CDR3 covers 17 residues. CDR3 in amino acids: CASSSRQGGSMNTEAFF.

This chain connects TRBV29-1 to TRBJ1-1. The germline gives CDR1 SQVTM, CDR2 ANQGSEA. The CDR3 loop spans 14 amino acids. CDR3 loop: CSFFWVGFGTEAFF.

The V gene is TRBV5-6, the J gene TRBJ2-7; without DNA, the TCRdb call of TRBD1 cannot be checked. This CDR3 is built from 13 residues. Germline assignment: CDR1 SGHDT and CDR2 YYEEEE. This CDR3 reads CASRRTGRYEQYF.

The chain recombines TRBV6-2 or TRBV6-3 with TRBJ1-1. The CDR3 totals 14 residues. Looked up from germline, CDR1 is MNHEY and CDR2 is SVGEGT. CDR3 in amino acids: CASSRRAMNTEAFF.

CDR3 loop: CATRLVDGDTQYF. V and J are TRBV19 and TRBJ2-3. Germline-derived CDR1 and CDR2 are LNHDA and SQIVND (reference sequence). The CDR3 runs 13 residues.

The chain recombines TRBV20-1 with TRBJ2-1. Looked up from germline, CDR1 is DFQATT and CDR2 is SNEGSKA (reference sequence). The CDR3 totals 12 residues. This CDR3 is CSADREYNEQFF.

The chain is built from TRBV6-5 and TRBJ2-1; as DNA is missing, the TRBD1 call by TCRdb cannot be tested. Germline assignment: CDR1 MNHEY and CDR2 SVGAGI. This CDR3 has 16 residues. The chain's CDR3 is CASSHPGSGGPREQFF.

V usage is TRBV24-1 and J usage is TRBJ1-5; checking the TCRdb D call of TRBD1 is not possible without DNA. CDR1 KGHDR and CDR2 SFDVKD come from the germline V gene. This CDR3 comprises 13 residues. CDR3 region: CATSDERGQPQHF.

The chain employs TRBV29-1 and TRBJ1-2; TCRdb's assignment of TRBD1 cannot be checked, as there is no DNA. The CDR3 totals 17 residues. The V gene's germline CDR1 is SQVTM and CDR2 ANQGSEA. The CDR3 protein is CSVEVDREDRDNYGYTF.

The chain couples TRBV5-1 to TRBJ1-1; TCRdb's D call of TRBD1 is untestable without DNA. The CDR3 runs 15 residues. CDR1 and CDR2 (germline): SGHRS, YFSETQ. The CDR3: CASSLPGGVGTEAFF.

V and J are TRBV7-2 and TRBJ2-3; TCRdb's D gene call, TRBD1, goes unchecked for lack of DNA. The CDR3 runs 15 residues. Germline V gene data show CDR1 as SGHTA and CDR2 as FQGNSA. CDR3 region: CASSLEGGDTDTQYF.

The chain couples TRBV5-1 to TRBJ1-2. This CDR3 region has 14 residues. The germline V gene has CDR1 SGHRS and CDR2 YFSETQ. The CDR3 protein is CASSLGRDFYGYTF.

The chain is built from TRBV18 and TRBJ1-1. Germline V gives CDR1 KGHSH, CDR2 LQKENI. The CDR3 is made up of 14 amino acids. CDR3 in amino acids: CASSPQQGRAEAFF.

The CDR3 loop is CASSPGQDSNQPQHF. V gene TRBV18 combines with J gene TRBJ1-5; checking the TCRdb D call of TRBD1 is not possible without DNA. Per germline, CDR1 KGHSH and CDR2 LQKENI. CDR3 length: 15 residues.

The chain links TRBV5-1 to TRBJ2-7; the TCRdb call, TRBD1, lacks DNA for checking. This CDR3 has 15 residues. Germline CDR1 and CDR2: SGHRS and YFSETQ. The chain's CDR3 is CASSPPPGHPYEQYF.

The chain links TRBV28 to TRBJ1-1; TCRdb lists TRBD1, though no DNA is available to test this call. Per germline, CDR1 MDHEN and CDR2 SYDVKM. CDR3 length: 15 residues. The CDR3 here is CASSPSTGFLTEAFF.